Following are 22 T cell receptor beta chains from one sample sequenced in a study of T cell changes during pregnancy in multiple sclerosis (dated by TCRdb to between 2018 and 2021). The library was made by the immunoSEQ multiplex PCR assay. Imported from immuneACCESS, the table was reduced by TCRdb to in-frame sequences with V and J called. These copies leave out some clones; in studies compared against another copy, an unresolved V gene accounts for under half, and the cause of the remainder is not known. The sample table records 65,000 to 90,000 clones; 80% to 95% of these occur just once. Over 0.25% of the sample is in the top ten clones. Source: CD4+ T cells from peripheral blood mononuclear cells, taken after pregnancy. Receptors were obtained from a female donor with multiple sclerosis, enrolled in a pregnancy study.

This chain uses TRBV29-1 with TRBJ2-1; tentative D call: TRBD1 (5 bases). This CDR3 contains 13 residues. V was pared by 5 bases and J by 3 bases, with 11 bases between. In germline, CDR1 is SQVTM, CDR2 ANQGSEA. CDR3: CSVRDRDYNEQFF. Written as DNA, the CDR3 is TGCAGCGTTCGAGACAGAGACTACAATGAGCAGTTCTTC.

The chain recombines TRBV13 with TRBJ2-5; TRBD2 aligns across 7 bases. This CDR3 contains 16 residues. Trimming removed 2 bases from V and 2 bases from J; junction bases left unmatched: 8. Per germline, CDR1 PRHDT and CDR2 FYEKMQ (reference sequence). CDR3 loop: CASSLIGTSEQETQYF. CDR3 in DNA: TGTGCCAGCAGCTTAATTGGCACTAGCGAACAAGAGACCCAGTACTTC.

J is TRBJ2-3 and V is TRBV19; D might be TRBD2 (6 bases). Germline CDR1 is LNHDA and CDR2 is SQIVND (reference sequence). The CDR3 is 13 residues long. V dropped 4 bases and J dropped 6 bases, with 11 bases sitting between them. In nucleotides, the CDR3 is TGTGCCAGTAGTAAACTAGCCCGGGATACGCAGTATTTT. It yields the protein CASSKLARDTQYF. The whole variable domain, filled in from reference TRBV19 and TRBJ2-3, reads DGGITQSPKYLFRKEGQNVTLSCEQNLNHDAMYWYRQDPGQGLRLIYYSQIVNDFQKGDIAEGYSVSREKKESFPLTVTSAQKNPTAFYLCASSKLARDTQYFGPGTRLTVL.

A remark on this clone: The junction and the germline gene differ at one end; a read error may be behind it. The chain has TRBV7-8 and TRBJ2-7; tentatively, D is TRBD2 (6 bases). Germline lookup yields CDR1 SGHVS and CDR2 FQNEAQ. This CDR3 has 13 amino acids. CDR3: CASSLGGVDKKDF. The CDR3 DNA follows: TGTGCCAGCAGCTTAGGGGGGGTCGACAAAAAGGACTTC.

This clone came up once. J is TRBJ2-2 and V is TRBV19; 8 bases fit TRBD1. CDR1 LNHDA and CDR2 SQIVND come from the germline V gene (reference sequence). This CDR3 has 15 amino acids. Germline trimming cut 5 bases from V and 6 bases from J; bases unmatched to any gene: 8. The CDR3 nucleotides are TGTGCCAGTAGTCAGACGGACAGGGCGGCCGGGGAGCTGTTTTTT. This encodes CASSQTDRAAGELFF.

This chain links TRBV20-1 with TRBJ2-1; weak D call: TRBD2 (5 bases). Germline lookup yields CDR1 DFQATT and CDR2 SNEGSKA (reference sequence). The CDR3 is 11 amino acids. The ends were cut back, 1 base at V and 14 bases at J, with 12 bases in the middle. The chain's CDR3 is CSARGGSEEFF. The DNA of the CDR3 is TGCAGTGCTAGAGGAGGATCGGAGGAGTTCTTC.

This chain's CDR3 is CASGGYRGRRSGANVLTF. CDR3 DNA: TGTGCTAGTGGTGGGTACAGGGGGCGCAGATCTGGGGCCAACGTCCTGACTTTC. The chain joins TRBV12-5 to TRBJ2-6; 9 bases are a match to TRBD1. V lost 5 bases and J lost 1; bases outside the gene matches: 9. The germline V gene has CDR1 LGHNT and CDR2 FRNRAP. The CDR3 contains 18 residues.

This clone was detected once. This chain joins TRBV19 and TRBJ1-5, with D unresolved. From germline, CDR1 is LNHDA and CDR2 SQIVND (reference sequence). Trimming stripped 3 bases from V and 4 bases from J, with 16 bases between. The CDR3 length is 16 residues. In DNA, the CDR3 is TGTGCCAGTAGTATCCCAATGGGGTCGGGGAATCAGCCCCAGCATTTT. This gives the protein CASSIPMGSGNQPQHF.

The chain carries TRBV7-6 and TRBJ2-5; 12 bases match TRBD2. Losses at the gene ends were 5 bases for V and 4 bases for J; bases not matched to a gene: 11. In germline, CDR1 is SGHVS, CDR2 FNYEAQ. The CDR3 loop spans 17 amino acids. CDR3 sequence reads: CASSHRTSGIWGETQYF. In DNA, the CDR3 is TGTGCCAGCAGCCACAGGACTAGCGGGATTTGGGGAGAGACCCAGTACTTC.

The chain is built from TRBV5-1 and TRBJ2-7, with D maybe TRBD1 (5 bases). The CDR3 contains 13 residues. V was trimmed by 0 bases and J by 6 bases, leaving 10 bases between them. Germline V gene sequence: CDR1 SGHRS, CDR2 YFSETQ. CDR3 coding DNA: TGCGCCAGCAGCTTGGTAAGGGGCAGCGAGCAGTACTTC. Translated: CASSLVRGSEQYF.

The chain has TRBV7-2 and TRBJ2-3, with D perhaps matching TRBD2 (7 bases). Germline loops: CDR1 SGHTA, CDR2 FQGNSA. The CDR3 spans 18 residues. V lost 2 bases, J lost 8 bases, and 26 bases lay in between. The CDR3 coding sequence is TGTGCCAGCAGCTTAAGGGGGGGATCTGGCTATGTAGCGTCTACGCAGTATTTT. Protein: CASSLRGGSGYVASTQYF. The whole variable domain, remainder taken from reference TRBV7-2 and TRBJ2-3, is GAGVSQSPSNKVTEKGKDVELRCDPISGHTALYWYRQSLGQGLEFLIYFQGNSAPDKSGLPSDRFSAERTGGSVSTLTIQRTQQEDSAVYLCASSLRGGSGYVASTQYFGPGTRLTVL.

V usage is TRBV19 and J usage is TRBJ2-2; 8 nucleotides agree with TRBD2. Germline CDR1 is LNHDA and CDR2 is SQIVND (reference sequence). This CDR3 contains 14 residues. V gave up 7 bases and J gave up 6 bases; unmatched junction bases: 7. The DNA of the CDR3 is TGTGCCAGTAACGGGGGGGCCAGGGCCGGGGAGCTGTTTTTT. Translation: CASNGGARAGELFF.

The genes are TRBV29-1 and TRBJ1-2; 8 positions match TRBD1. J gave up 2 bases and V 3 bases, and 5 bases lay outside the gene matches. This CDR3 spans 14 amino acids. CDR1 is SQVTM, CDR2 ANQGSEA, per germline. For the CDR3, the DNA is TGCAGCGTTGATACAGGGGGTAGGAACTATGGCTACACCTTC. The encoded protein is CSVDTGGRNYGYTF.

V gene TRBV5-1 combines with J gene TRBJ1-4, with D possibly being TRBD1 (6 bases). CDR3 length equals 14 residues. The V gene's germline CDR1 is SGHRS and CDR2 YFSETQ. The ends were cut back, 5 bases at V and 6 bases at J, with 14 bases in the middle. The CDR3 region has the DNA TGCGCCAGCAGTACAGGGTCGCCTTATGAAAAACTGTTTTTT. Protein sequence: CASSTGSPYEKLFF.

This clone was counted only a few times. The J gene is TRBJ1-2, the V gene TRBV28; D is unclear. The CDR3 loop spans 11 amino acids. CDR1 is MDHEN, CDR2 SYDVKM, per germline. V was trimmed by 7 bases and J by 4 bases, leaving 7 bases between them. The CDR3 DNA reads as TGTGCCAGCACGACTCTCTATGGCTACACCTTC. Its protein is CASTTLYGYTF.

J is TRBJ1-3 and V is TRBV5-1; D remains unclear. Germline values: CDR1 SGHRS, CDR2 YFSETQ. This CDR3 comprises 14 residues. Trimming pared 2 bases from V and 0 bases from J, leaving 6 bases between. CDR3 amino acids: CASSFGTSGNTIYF. The CDR3 DNA is TGCGCCAGCAGCTTCGGTACCTCTGGAAACACCATATATTTT.

The genes are TRBV21-1 and TRBJ1-1; no check of the table's D call, TRBD1, against the DNA was made. TRBV21-1 counts as a pseudogene. The CDR3 has 13 amino acids. The CDR3 nucleotides are TGTGCCTCACCAGGGACAGTGATGCGTGAAGCTTTCTTT. Protein product: CASPGTVMREAFF.

This chain connects TRBV9 to TRBJ2-5; D is undetermined. CDR3 size: 13 residues. Germline V gene sequence: CDR1 SGDLS, CDR2 YYNGEE. The germline V and J ends were trimmed by 4 bases and 2 bases, with 9 bases remaining between them. This chain's CDR3 is CASSLSGQETQYF. The CDR3, as DNA: TGTGCCAGCAGCCTCAGTGGTCAAGAGACCCAGTACTTC.

This chain uses TRBV11-3 with TRBJ2-1; no clear D. Looked up from germline, CDR1 is SGHNT and CDR2 is YENEEA. Trimming took 0 bases from V and 7 from J, leaving 4 bases between them. The CDR3 has 12 residues. CDR3 residues: CASSLDPNEQFF. Written as DNA, the CDR3 is TGTGCCAGCAGCTTAGATCCGAATGAGCAGTTCTTC.

The table lists this clone with a few counts. This chain uses TRBV6-4 with TRBJ1-2; 8 bases are shared with TRBD1. The germline CDR1 and CDR2 sequences are MRHNA and SNTAGT. The CDR3 extends over 12 amino acids. V was clipped by 4 bases and J by 10 bases; unmatched bases: 5. The CDR3: CASSGDRLYYTF. In DNA, the CDR3 is TGTGCCAGCAGTGGGGACAGGCTGTACTACACCTTC.

The count of this clone is one. The V and J genes are TRBV4-2 and TRBJ2-2; maybe TRBD1 (5 bases). V shed 2 bases and J shed 3 bases, with 25 bases lying between them. This CDR3 has 20 amino acids. In germline, CDR1 is LGHNA, CDR2 YNFKEQ. Here the CDR3 DNA reads TGTGCCAGCAGCCAACCTCCGCAGGGCCATCTAGGGGCCCACACCGGGGAGCTGTTTTTT. It codes for CASSQPPQGHLGAHTGELFF.

This rearrangement joins TRBV19 to TRBJ1-1; 8 positions agree with TRBD1. V shed 6 bases, J shed 4 bases, and the junction held 4 bases outside the gene matches. Germline V CDR1 and CDR2: LNHDA, SQIVND (reference sequence). The CDR3 totals 13 residues. The CDR3 here is CASRPQGGTEAFF. For the CDR3, the DNA is TGTGCCAGTAGACCACAGGGGGGCACTGAAGCTTTCTTT.